The present T cell receptor beta chain was sequenced within a study of blood T cell repertoires in COVID-19. Across the study: Acute-phase and convalescent COVID-19 samples originated in the United States, Italy and Spain. Sources were T cells, B-cell-depleted T cells, or PBMCs; the material itself was cDNA or gDNA.

Original analysis: Reference gene primer amplification gave nucleated cell count estimates. Method: immunoSEQ multiplex PCR; TCRdb's copy keeps in-frame clones and lacks some. That table gives V, J and clone size, and the DNA gave D and trimming. Altogether about 150,000 clones are present, about 90% being singletons, with the ten largest covering approximately 4%. Sequences were obtained from peripheral blood. This clonotype was sampled from a woman aged 70-85 years with acute or convalescent COVID-19.

CDR3 sequence: CASSPHTDSFYGYTF. The CDR3 DNA sequence: TGTGCCAGCTCACCACATACGGACAGCTTCTATGGCTACACCTTC. V is TRBV18 and J is TRBJ1-2, with D tentatively TRBD1 (6 bases). Trimming left V 1 base short and J 4 bases short, with 13 bases between. The CDR3 contains 15 residues. Germline CDR1 is KGHSH and CDR2 is LQKENI.